This T cell receptor (beta chain) was documented in a study of T cell responses to AZD1222 COVID-19 vaccine. This table comes from immunoSEQ multiplex PCR, and its TCRdb copy is limited to in-frame clones, with some not included. In the table there are about 150,000 clones, about 92% of which are singletons. Germline CDR1 reads SNHLY; CDR2 reads FYNNEI. The CDR3 is 13 amino acids. V lost 11 bases, J lost 0 bases, and 4 bases stayed unmatched. This receptor was obtained from an adult who received the AZD1222 COVID-19 vaccine. This rearrangement joins TRBV2 to TRBJ2-1; 7 nucleotides match TRBD1. This material consisted of peripheral blood, taken 28 days after the second AZD1222 dose. CDR3 bases: TGTGCCGGATACAGGGGCTCCTACAATGAGCAGTTCTTC. It is translated as CAGYRGSYNEQFF.